The 22 T cell receptor beta chains below come from one sample, sequenced in a study of T cell changes during pregnancy in multiple sclerosis. The repertoire was sequenced with immunoSEQ multiplex PCR; TCRdb's copy has only in-frame clones and lacks some. The data hold 91,000 or so clones, with roughly 92% observed a single time. The sample in question was peripheral blood, obtained after pregnancy. The receptors stem from a female donor with multiple sclerosis, enrolled in a pregnancy study.

The rearrangement uses TRBV5-1 and TRBJ2-7; D is perhaps TRBD1 (6 bases). Trimming stripped 4 bases from V and 1 base from J, with 18 bases between. Looked up from germline, CDR1 is SGHRS and CDR2 is YFSETQ. The CDR3 has 16 amino acids. CDR3 sequence: CASSPQAGQKSYEQYF. CDR3 nucleotide sequence: TGCGCCAGCAGCCCACAAGCCGGACAGAAGTCCTACGAGCAGTACTTC.

The gene calls are TRBV18 and TRBJ2-3; no firm D call. This CDR3 comprises 15 residues. Germline CDR1 KGHSH, CDR2 LQKENI. Trimming took 3 bases from V and 1 from J, leaving 11 bases between them. The CDR3 here is CASSPSVRGTDTQYF. CDR3 in DNA: TGTGCCAGCTCACCTTCGGTTAGAGGCACAGATACGCAGTATTTT.

This chain joins TRBV19 and TRBJ1-1; D is possibly TRBD1 (6 bases). The CDR3 length is 15 residues. Germline CDR1 LNHDA, CDR2 SQIVND (reference sequence). V shed 4 bases and J shed 3 bases, with 15 bases lying between them. The CDR3: CASSTSGTWYTEAFF. Here the CDR3 DNA reads TGTGCCAGTAGTACCTCCGGGACATGGTACACTGAAGCTTTCTTT.

The CDR3 protein is CASSLDNSSGELFF. DNA for the CDR3: TGCGCCAGCAGCTTGGATAATAGCTCCGGGGAGCTGTTTTTT. V and J are TRBV5-1 and TRBJ2-2; D uncertain. Germline-derived CDR1 and CDR2 are SGHRS and YFSETQ. The CDR3 extends over 14 amino acids. Deletions cut 0 bases from V and 6 bases from J, with 9 bases between.

CDR3 sequence (DNA): TGTGCCAGCAGTACAAACCTAATCACAGGGACGGGCTACACCTTC. Protein product: CASSTNLITGTGYTF. V gene TRBV27 combines with J gene TRBJ1-2; a weak D match, TRBD1 (6 bases). The germline gives CDR1 MNHEY, CDR2 SMNVEV (reference sequence). The CDR3 is 15 residues long. Deletions cut 5 bases from V and 8 bases from J, with 21 bases between.

This clone was counted a single time. This chain joins TRBV7-2 and TRBJ2-3; 12 nucleotides line up with TRBD2. V lost 2 bases and J lost 5; bases outside the gene matches: 5. This CDR3 has 16 amino acids. Germline V CDR1 and CDR2: SGHTA, FQGNSA. The CDR3 DNA reads TGTGCCAGCAGCTTACTAGCGGGAGGGCTTGGAGATACGCAGTATTTT. Encoded protein: CASSLLAGGLGDTQYF.

This chain connects TRBV5-1 to TRBJ2-3; the match to TRBD1 covers 8 bases. V trimming: 2 bases; J trimming: 4 bases; junction bases outside the gene matches: 6. Germline V CDR1 and CDR2: SGHRS, YFSETQ. The CDR3 consists of 15 residues. As DNA, the CDR3 is TGCGCCAGCAGCTTCTCAGGGGGCAGGGCAGATACGCAGTATTTT. Protein sequence: CASSFSGGRADTQYF. Supplemented by reference TRBV5-1 and TRBJ2-3, the full variable domain reads KAGVTQTPRYLIKTRGQQVTLSCSPISGHRSVSWYQQTPGQGLQFLFEYFSETQRNKGNFPGRFSGRQFSNSRSEMNVSTLELGDSALYLCASSFSGGRADTQYFGPGTRLTVL.

The chain is built from TRBV27 and TRBJ2-7; 13 bases fit TRBD2. This CDR3 region has 15 residues. CDR1 is MNHEY, CDR2 SMNVEV, per germline (reference sequence). V dropped 5 bases and J dropped 3; count of bases not matched to a gene: 4. This CDR3 reads CASSLTSGRVYEQYF. The CDR3 DNA follows: TGTGCCAGCAGTCTAACTAGCGGGAGGGTCTACGAGCAGTACTTC.

The genes are TRBV28 and TRBJ2-5; D is perhaps TRBD2 (5 bases). Trimming took 6 bases from V and 5 from J, leaving 22 bases between them. Germline loops: CDR1 MDHEN, CDR2 SYDVKM. This CDR3 comprises 16 residues. The DNA of the CDR3 is TGTGCCAGCAGCCTGGACTCTACAGAAGAGAGGGAGACCCAGTACTTC. As protein: CASSLDSTEERETQYF.

The V gene is TRBV7-6, the J gene TRBJ2-2; TRBD1 agrees at 7 bases. Losses at the gene ends were 6 bases for V and 4 bases for J; bases not matched to a gene: 2. The CDR3 length is 13 residues. Germline CDR1 SGHVS, CDR2 FNYEAQ. The CDR3: CASRQGVTGELFF. The CDR3 DNA sequence: TGTGCCAGCAGGCAGGGGGTCACCGGGGAGCTGTTTTTT.

The rearrangement joins TRBV27 to TRBJ2-3; the D gene is possibly TRBD2 (6 bases). The CDR3 length is 15 residues. CDR1 and CDR2 (germline): MNHEY, SMNVEV (reference sequence). V shed 2 bases and J shed 6 bases, with 15 bases lying between them. CDR3 DNA sequence: TGTGCCAGCAGTTTACTGGGACTTCGGGGGGATACGCAGTATTTT. Translated: CASSLLGLRGDTQYF.

The chain uses TRBV27 and TRBJ1-5, with 7 bases lining up with TRBD1. After removal of 3 bases from V and 4 bases from J, the junction contained 9 bases not matched to a gene. Germline V gene sequence: CDR1 MNHEY, CDR2 SMNVEV (reference sequence). The CDR3 has 16 amino acids. Here the CDR3 reads CASSFSRDSLNQPQHF. CDR3 nucleotides: TGTGCCAGCAGTTTTTCCCGGGACAGTCTAAATCAGCCCCAGCATTTT.

V usage is TRBV4-2 and J usage is TRBJ2-7; 7 bases agree with TRBD1. J lost 2 bases, V lost 3 bases, and 7 bases had no gene match. Per germline, CDR1 LGHNA and CDR2 YNFKEQ. CDR3 length: 15 amino acids. The CDR3 region has the DNA TGTGCCAGCAGCCACCTGACAGGGATAACCTACGAGCAGTACTTC. It translates to CASSHLTGITYEQYF.

This clone was observed once. The chain combines TRBV20-1 with TRBJ2-3; unclear D gene. V shed 1 base and J shed 8 bases, with 7 bases lying between them. Germline-derived CDR1 and CDR2 are DFQATT and SNEGSKA (reference sequence). The CDR3 contains 11 residues. CDR3 region: CSARGAVTQYF. CDR3 DNA: TGCAGTGCTAGAGGGGCTGTTACGCAGTATTTT.

V gene TRBV7-9 combines with J gene TRBJ1-1, with TRBD1 matching 10 bases. The CDR3 runs 15 residues. J lost 7 bases, V lost 3 bases, and 8 bases had no gene match. Germline V gene data show CDR1 as SEHNR and CDR2 as FQNEAQ (reference sequence). The CDR3 reads CASSFSMTGGLEAFF. CDR3 coding DNA: TGTGCCAGCAGCTTTTCAATGACAGGGGGCCTTGAAGCTTTCTTT.

This chain links TRBV5-1 with TRBJ2-1, with D possibly being TRBD1 (5 bases). Germline V gives CDR1 SGHRS, CDR2 YFSETQ. The V gene lost 0 bases and the J gene lost 0 bases, with 7 bases spanning the gap. The CDR3 sequence is 15 residues long. The chain's CDR3 is CASSLGQSSYNEQFF. DNA of the CDR3: TGCGCCAGCAGCTTGGGACAGAGCTCCTACAATGAGCAGTTCTTC.

This clone was detected a few times. This chain connects TRBV19 to TRBJ2-7, with TRBD2 matching over 12 bases. The CDR3 is made up of 16 amino acids. Per the germline V gene, CDR1 is LNHDA and CDR2 is SQIVND (reference sequence). J gave up 4 bases and V 4 bases, and 8 bases lay outside the gene matches. CDR3 region: CASSTPTSGSSYEQYF. Written as DNA, the CDR3 is TGTGCCAGTAGTACACCGACTAGCGGGAGCTCGTACGAGCAGTACTTC.

The chain combines TRBV9 with TRBJ2-3; 7 positions match TRBD2. The CDR3 sequence is 15 residues long. The germline CDR1 and CDR2 sequences are SGDLS and YYNGEE. With V trimmed by 2 bases and J by 0 bases, 3 bases remained unmatched. The CDR3 region is CASSVSSGSTDTQYF. For the CDR3, the DNA is TGTGCCAGCAGCGTGAGTAGCGGGAGCACAGATACGCAGTATTTT.

The V gene is TRBV9, the J gene TRBJ2-1; 9 bases match TRBD1. Germline V gene sequence: CDR1 SGDLS, CDR2 YYNGEE. This CDR3 contains 14 residues. V dropped 0 bases and J dropped 8; count of bases not matched to a gene: 3. CDR3: CASSVAQGAYEQFF. The CDR3 DNA sequence: TGTGCCAGCAGCGTAGCACAGGGGGCCTATGAGCAGTTCTTC.

J is TRBJ1-2 and V is TRBV20-1, with TRBD1 identical over 7 bases. CDR3 size: 11 residues. Germline trimming cut 3 bases from V and 9 bases from J; bases unmatched to any gene: 4. Germline-derived CDR1 and CDR2 are DFQATT and SNEGSKA (reference sequence). CDR3 protein: CSARTGKSYTF. DNA for the CDR3: TGCAGTGCTAGGACAGGGAAAAGCTACACCTTC.

The CDR3 sequence: CASSEGQGAGNTIYF. The CDR3, as DNA: TGTGCCAGCAGCGAGGGACAGGGGGCTGGAAACACCATATATTTT. This sequence joins TRBV5-5 and TRBJ1-3; TRBD1 matches 11 bases. Trimming at V came to 4 bases and at J to 2 bases, leaving 2 bases not matched to a gene. From germline, CDR1 is SGHKS and CDR2 YYEKEE (reference sequence). This CDR3 region has 15 residues.

The chain uses TRBV11-3 and TRBJ2-1, with 9 bases that match TRBD2. Germline CDR1 reads SGHNT; CDR2 reads YENEEA. The junction had 4 bases not matched to a gene; V was cut back by 5 bases and J by 5 bases. The CDR3 is made up of 14 amino acids. As DNA, the CDR3 is TGTGCCAGCAGCCTTAGCGGGAGCCACAATGAGCAGTTCTTC. The encoded protein is CASSLSGSHNEQFF. The full variable domain, with the rest looked up from reference TRBV11-3 and TRBJ2-1, is EAGVVQSPRYKIIEKKQPVAFWCNPISGHNTLYWYLQNLGQGPELLIRYENEEAVDDSQLPKDRFSAERLKGVDSTLKIQPAELGDSAVYLCASSLSGSHNEQFFGPGTRLTVL.